Below, 20 T cell receptor beta chains from the same sample are listed, as sequenced in a study of vaccination and CD4 T cells after COVID-19. These receptors are not linked to any known antigen. Time point specified: late sampling 161 to 241 days after vaccination in three convalescent patients. Sample treatment: roughly ten-day PBMC culture with coronavirus spike peptide pools or control peptides (ViraFEST assay). Sequencing of the DNA from cultured CD4+ T cells was carried out with the Oncomine TCR Beta short-read assay. MiXCR, run by TCRdb on the PCR reads, gives a single entry per CDR3 protein. The repertoire holds about 22,000 distinct CDR3 sequences, with approximately 30% as singletons. Specimen: CD4+ T cells from blood, cultured in vitro, collected about 7 months after SARS-CoV-2 vaccination. These receptors originate from a human donor who had recovered from COVID-19.

The chain employs TRBV5-8 and TRBJ1-6; 9 nucleotides agree with TRBD1. J gave up 5 bases and V 4 bases, and 1 base lay outside the gene matches. Looked up from germline, CDR1 is SGHTS and CDR2 is YDEGEE. The CDR3 length is 14 residues. CDR3 residues: CASSRDRDNSPLHF. CDR3 coding DNA: TGTGCCAGCAGCCGGGACAGGGATAATTCACCCCTCCACTTT.

This clonotype was observed a few times. The chain employs TRBV7-2 and TRBJ2-7, with TRBD1 identical over 10 bases. The germline V gene encodes CDR1 SGHTA and CDR2 FQGNSA. This CDR3 comprises 14 residues. V dropped 5 bases and J dropped 5; count of bases not matched to a gene: 6. The CDR3 is CASSSRDRGNEQYF. In DNA, the CDR3 is TGTGCCAGCAGCAGTCGGGACAGGGGTAACGAGCAGTACTTC.

This clonotype has just a few counts. The gene calls are TRBV19 and TRBJ2-7; D not certain. CDR3 length equals 15 residues. Germline V gives CDR1 LNHDA, CDR2 SQIVND (reference sequence). The V end was cut by 1 base, the J end by 2 bases, with 12 bases between. The CDR3 sequence is CASSIASGRPYEQYF. Here the CDR3 DNA reads TGTGCCAGTAGTATAGCTTCCGGACGACCCTACGAGCAGTACTTC.

This rearrangement joins TRBV12-3 or TRBV12-4 to TRBJ2-7; no clear D. The CDR3 runs 14 residues. Trimming stripped 7 bases from V and 3 bases from J, with 16 bases between. The DNA of the CDR3 is TGTGCCAGCAACCTTCGTCACGGATACTACGAGCAGTACTTC. Translating it yields CASNLRHGYYEQYF.

In its sample, this clonotype was seen a few times. This chain joins TRBV20-1 and TRBJ2-1, with 11 bases identical to TRBD1. The CDR3 runs 17 residues. Germline values: CDR1 DFQATT, CDR2 SNEGSKA (reference sequence). The V and J ends lost 3 bases and 4 bases, in that order; junction bases with no gene match: 11. CDR3 loop: CSASRDRGAFHYNEQFF. CDR3 nucleotides: TGCAGTGCTAGCCGGGACAGGGGGGCATTCCATTACAATGAGCAGTTCTTC.

The chain joins TRBV6-5 to TRBJ2-2; the D is unclear. V gave up 4 bases and J gave up 4 bases, with 1 base separating them. The germline gives CDR1 MNHEY, CDR2 SVGAGI. The CDR3 length is 11 residues. The CDR3 loop reads CASSFTGELFF. CDR3 bases: TGTGCCAGCAGTTTCACCGGGGAGCTGTTTTTT.

This clonotype occurred many times. The chain recombines TRBV20-1 with TRBJ2-3; 8 bases fit TRBD2. The V segment lost 6 bases and the J segment 2 bases; nucleotides outside the gene matches: 7. CDR1 and CDR2 (germline): DFQATT, SNEGSKA (reference sequence). The CDR3 spans 14 residues. The CDR3 region is CSAPTGGNTDTQYF. CDR3 DNA sequence: TGCAGTGCCCCCACGGGGGGGAACACAGATACGCAGTATTTT.

The CDR3 region is CASSGVQGYTEAFF. The CDR3 coding sequence is TGTGCCAGTAGTGGAGTACAGGGGTACACTGAAGCTTTCTTT. This chain joins TRBV19 and TRBJ1-1, with 7 bases lining up with TRBD1. CDR1 is LNHDA and CDR2 is SQIVND in the germline V gene (reference sequence). There are 14 residues in the CDR3. V was clipped by 5 bases and J by 3 bases; unmatched bases: 6. Looking up the rest from reference TRBV19 and TRBJ1-1 gives the full variable domain: DGGITQSPKYLFRKEGQNVTLSCEQNLNHDAMYWYRQDPGQGLRLIYYSQIVNDFQKGDIAEGYSVSREKKESFPLTVTSAQKNPTAFYLCASSGVQGYTEAFFGQGTRLTVV.

V usage is TRBV15 and J usage is TRBJ2-7; 7 nucleotides align to TRBD1. The ends lost 0 bases at V and 0 bases at J; junction bases unmatched: 11. The germline gives CDR1 LNHNV, CDR2 YYDKDF (reference sequence). The CDR3 length is 18 residues. This chain's CDR3 is CATSRDRDSKVSSYEQYF. As DNA, the CDR3 is TGTGCCACCAGCAGAGATAGGGACAGCAAGGTTAGCTCCTACGAGCAGTACTTC.

This clonotype was seen only a few times. CDR3 protein: CASSLKSWVERYNEQFF. The CDR3 DNA follows: TGTGCCAGCAGCTTAAAGTCTTGGGTTGAGCGCTACAATGAGCAGTTCTTC. V and J are TRBV7-3 and TRBJ2-1, with D unclear. CDR1 SGHTA and CDR2 FQGTGA come from the germline V gene. V was trimmed by 1 base and J by 3 bases, leaving 16 bases between them. CDR3 length equals 17 residues.

V is TRBV20-1 and J is TRBJ2-5, with 7 positions matching TRBD1. From germline, CDR1 is DFQATT and CDR2 SNEGSKA (reference sequence). CDR3 size: 13 residues. V lost 5 bases, J lost 0 bases, and 3 bases stayed unmatched. The CDR3, as DNA: TGCAGTGCTGAACAGGGGTACCAAGAGACCCAGTACTTC. This translates into CSAEQGYQETQYF.

The V gene is TRBV7-3, the J gene TRBJ2-5, with D tentatively TRBD1 (6 bases). Trimming left V 3 bases short and J 4 bases short, with 12 bases between. The CDR3 covers 14 residues. Germline V lookup: CDR1 SGHTA, CDR2 FQGTGA. CDR3 nucleotides: TGTGCCAGCAGCTTCAGCAGGGGTCGAGAGACCCAGTACTTC. Its translation: CASSFSRGRETQYF.

V usage is TRBV7-2 and J usage is TRBJ2-1; 9 bases line up with TRBD2. There are 16 residues in the CDR3. CDR1 SGHTA and CDR2 FQGNSA come from the germline V gene. V trimming: 0 bases; J trimming: 2 bases; junction bases outside the gene matches: 2. The CDR3 protein is CASSLAAGGAYNEQFF. Written as DNA, the CDR3 is TGTGCCAGCAGCTTAGCGGCGGGGGGGGCCTACAATGAGCAGTTCTTC.

Ten or more counts support this clonotype. This chain connects TRBV27 to TRBJ1-6; 9 bases line up with TRBD1. The V and J ends lost 4 bases and 8 bases, in that order; junction bases with no gene match: 9. The CDR3 loop spans 16 amino acids. CDR1 and CDR2 (germline): MNHEY, SMNVEV (reference sequence). CDR3 bases: TGTGCCAGCAGTTGGGGACAGGGAATCGGTTATTCACCCCTCCACTTT. This gives the protein CASSWGQGIGYSPLHF.

This rearrangement joins TRBV7-2 to TRBJ2-7; D gene uncertain. Germline CDR1 is SGHTA and CDR2 is FQGNSA. The CDR3 is 11 residues long. Trimming stripped 4 bases from V and 2 bases from J, with 3 bases between. CDR3 nucleotides: TGTGCCAGCAGCTCTGCCTACGAGCAGTACTTC. It yields the protein CASSSAYEQYF.

This clonotype was observed a handful of times. The V call is TRBV20-1, the J call TRBJ2-7, with D possibly TRBD1 on 7 matching bases. The CDR3 extends over 13 amino acids. Deletions cut 3 bases from V and 3 bases from J, with 12 bases between. Germline assignment: CDR1 DFQATT and CDR2 SNEGSKA (reference sequence). The CDR3 DNA sequence: TGCAGTGCTAGTAGACAGGGAGGCTACGAGCAGTACTTC. It yields the protein CSASRQGGYEQYF.

This chain uses TRBV20-1 with TRBJ2-1; 12 bases agree with TRBD2. Looked up from germline, CDR1 is DFQATT and CDR2 is SNEGSKA (reference sequence). The CDR3 spans 16 residues. Trimming took 5 bases from V and 3 from J; bases not matched to a gene: 8. The CDR3, as DNA: TGCAGTGCTGGAAAGACTAGCGGGAGTTTCTACAATGAGCAGTTCTTC. Its translation is CSAGKTSGSFYNEQFF.

A few counts support this clonotype. The CDR3 spells CASSQERSREQFF. Here the CDR3 DNA reads TGCGCCAGCAGCCAAGAGAGGTCTCGTGAGCAGTTCTTC. The rearrangement joins TRBV4-3 to TRBJ2-1; no clear D. The V gene lost 0 bases and the J gene lost 9 bases, with 9 bases spanning the gap. The CDR3 has 13 residues. Looked up from germline, CDR1 is LGHNA and CDR2 is YSLEER.

This sequence joins TRBV19 and TRBJ2-7; 10 nucleotides line up with TRBD2. The trim removed 8 bases at V and 2 bases at J, leaving 6 bases unmatched. The CDR3 is 14 amino acids. Germline CDR1 is LNHDA and CDR2 is SQIVND (reference sequence). CDR3: CASARLAGPYEQYF. The CDR3 DNA sequence: TGTGCCAGTGCCCGACTAGCGGGTCCCTACGAGCAGTACTTC.

CDR3 coding DNA: TGTGCCAGCAGTATTGGACAGGGCTACTACACAGATACGCAGTATTTT. It yields the protein CASSIGQGYYTDTQYF. The chain recombines TRBV2 with TRBJ2-3, with 8 nucleotides matching TRBD1. CDR3 length: 16 amino acids. The trim removed 5 bases at V and 2 bases at J, leaving 9 bases unmatched. Germline V CDR1 and CDR2: SNHLY, FYNNEI.